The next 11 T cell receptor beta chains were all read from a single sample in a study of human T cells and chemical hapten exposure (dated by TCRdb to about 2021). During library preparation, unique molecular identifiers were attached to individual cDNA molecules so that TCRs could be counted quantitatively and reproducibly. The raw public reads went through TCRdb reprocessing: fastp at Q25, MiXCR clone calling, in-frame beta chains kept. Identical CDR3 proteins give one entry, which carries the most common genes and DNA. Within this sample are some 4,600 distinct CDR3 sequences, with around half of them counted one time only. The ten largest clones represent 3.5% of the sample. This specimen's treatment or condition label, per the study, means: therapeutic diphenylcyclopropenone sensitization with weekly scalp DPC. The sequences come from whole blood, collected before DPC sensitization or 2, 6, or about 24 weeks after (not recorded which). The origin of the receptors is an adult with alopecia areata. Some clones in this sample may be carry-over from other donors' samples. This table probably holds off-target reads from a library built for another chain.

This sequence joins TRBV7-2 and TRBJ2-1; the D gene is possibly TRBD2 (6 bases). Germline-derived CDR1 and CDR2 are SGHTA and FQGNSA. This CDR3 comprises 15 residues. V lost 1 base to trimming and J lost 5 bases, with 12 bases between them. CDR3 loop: CASSLGRGLNNEQFF. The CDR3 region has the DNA TGTGCCAGCAGCTTAGGGCGGGGCCTTAACAATGAGCAGTTCTTC.

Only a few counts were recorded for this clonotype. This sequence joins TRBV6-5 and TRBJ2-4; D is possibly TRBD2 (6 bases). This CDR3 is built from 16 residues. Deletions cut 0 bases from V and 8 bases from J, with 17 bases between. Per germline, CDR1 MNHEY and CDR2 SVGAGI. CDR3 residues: CASSYSETSSGDIQYF. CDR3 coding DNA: TGTGCCAGCAGTTACTCCGAGACTTCCTCGGGAGACATTCAGTACTTC.

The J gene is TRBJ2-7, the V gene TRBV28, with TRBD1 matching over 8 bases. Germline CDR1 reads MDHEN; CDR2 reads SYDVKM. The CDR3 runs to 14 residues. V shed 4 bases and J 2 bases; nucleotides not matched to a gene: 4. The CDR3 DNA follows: TGTGCCAGCAGTTCAGGACAGGGTCCCTACGAGCAGTACTTC. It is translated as CASSSGQGPYEQYF.

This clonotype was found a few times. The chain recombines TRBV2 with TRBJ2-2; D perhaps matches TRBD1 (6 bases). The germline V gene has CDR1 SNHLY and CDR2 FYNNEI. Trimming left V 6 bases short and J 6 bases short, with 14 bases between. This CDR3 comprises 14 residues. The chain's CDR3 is CASSVYRAAGELFF. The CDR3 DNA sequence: TGTGCCAGCAGCGTTTACAGGGCAGCCGGGGAGCTGTTTTTT.

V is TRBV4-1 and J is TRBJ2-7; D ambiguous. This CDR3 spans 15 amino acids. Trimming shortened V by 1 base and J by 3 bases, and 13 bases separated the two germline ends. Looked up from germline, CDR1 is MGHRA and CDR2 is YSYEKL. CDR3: CASSQAELTHYEQYF. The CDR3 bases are TGCGCCAGCAGCCAAGCGGAACTAACCCACTACGAGCAGTACTTC.

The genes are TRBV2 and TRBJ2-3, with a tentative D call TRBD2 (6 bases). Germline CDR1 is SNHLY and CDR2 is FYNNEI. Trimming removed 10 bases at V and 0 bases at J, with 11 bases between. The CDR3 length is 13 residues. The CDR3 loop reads CATTGTSTDTQYF. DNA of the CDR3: TGTGCCACCACCGGGACTAGCACAGATACGCAGTATTTT. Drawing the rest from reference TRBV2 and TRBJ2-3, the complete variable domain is EPEVTQTPSHQVTQMGQEVILRCVPISNHLYFYWYRQILGQKVEFLVSFYNNEISEKSEIFDDQFSVERPDGSNFTLKIRSTKLEDSAMYFCATTGTSTDTQYFGPGTRLTVL.

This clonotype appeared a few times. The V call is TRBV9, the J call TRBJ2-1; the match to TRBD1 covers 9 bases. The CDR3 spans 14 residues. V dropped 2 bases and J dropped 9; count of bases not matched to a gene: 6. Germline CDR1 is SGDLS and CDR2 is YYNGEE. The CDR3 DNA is TGTGCCAGCAGCGTGAGGACAGGGGACGGTGAGCAGTTCTTC. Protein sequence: CASSVRTGDGEQFF.

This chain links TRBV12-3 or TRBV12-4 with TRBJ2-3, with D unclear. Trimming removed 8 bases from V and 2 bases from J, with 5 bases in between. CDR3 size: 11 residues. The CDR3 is CASSHTDTQYF. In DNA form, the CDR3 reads TGTGCCAGCTCACACACAGATACGCAGTATTTT.

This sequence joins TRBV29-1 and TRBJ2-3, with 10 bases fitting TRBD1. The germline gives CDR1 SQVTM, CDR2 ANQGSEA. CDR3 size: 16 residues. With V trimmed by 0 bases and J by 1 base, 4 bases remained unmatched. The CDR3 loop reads CSVEDAGTGGTDTQYF. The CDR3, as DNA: TGCAGCGTTGAAGACGCCGGGACAGGGGGCACAGATACGCAGTATTTT.

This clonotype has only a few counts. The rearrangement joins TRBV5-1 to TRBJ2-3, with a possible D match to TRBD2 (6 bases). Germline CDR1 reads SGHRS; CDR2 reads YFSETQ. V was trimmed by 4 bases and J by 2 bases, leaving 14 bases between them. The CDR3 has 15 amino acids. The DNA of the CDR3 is TGCGCCAGCAGCCCATCGTTAGCGGTCACAGATACGCAGTATTTT. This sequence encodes CASSPSLAVTDTQYF.

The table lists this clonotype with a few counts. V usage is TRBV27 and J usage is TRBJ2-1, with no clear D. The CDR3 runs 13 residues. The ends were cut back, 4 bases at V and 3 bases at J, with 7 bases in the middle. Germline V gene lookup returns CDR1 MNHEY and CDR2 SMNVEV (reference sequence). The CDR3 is CASSSTLYNEQFF. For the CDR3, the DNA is TGTGCCAGCAGTTCCACCCTCTACAATGAGCAGTTCTTC.